Reported below is one TCR beta chain. This clonotype was seen at least ten times. What antigen it recognizes has not been identified. Nothing much larger sits one base from this clone, and base qualities are not available. The data originate from a study of human T cells and chemical hapten exposure (dated by TCRdb to the early 2020s). Notes on the research overall: For sensitization, 2% DPC in acetone was applied to a 2 cm by 2 cm area of upper inner arm skin. About 29 alopecia patients gave blood for TCR sequencing at one to four time points (pre-sensitization, 2, 6 and 24 weeks). Throughout the roughly 26-week study period, patients were also given weekly therapeutic DPC doses on the scalp. In alopecia patients, the study followed how the peripheral blood TCR repertoire changed in vivo over primary and secondary sensitization to diphenylcyclopropenone (DPC), a hapten. Most of the patients in the cohort were female, and the cohort covered alopecia areata with under or over 50% scalp involvement, alopecia totalis and alopecia universalis. Libraries were pooled for sequencing, and variation in per-sample TCR yields was attributed mainly to small differences in library volumes within the pool. Patient blood was sampled pre-sensitization (week 0) and at 2, 6 and about 24 weeks after DPC sensitization. Patch testing was performed on the upper back with Finn chambers containing 0.01% DPC, and the patch tests were scored after 6 days according to International Contact Dermatitis Research Group standards. Findings and caveats that apply to the study as a whole: After repeated subsampling, the strength of the expansion versus patch-test correlation and the threshold at which it became significant changed. Alopecia, a presumed autoimmune disease, was present in all patients, so the immune response of the patients might differ from that of healthy individuals. The number of TCRs above 1 in 1000 frequency did not change with DPC sensitization; there was no evidence of global repertoire structure alterations. Significantly more large CDR3 similarity clusters were formed by expanded TCRs than by pre-sensitization or healthy control sets, consistent with antigen-driven responses. Patch test score was positively correlated with the number of PT1 expanded TCRs, with significance at thresholds 8, 16 and 32 but not at 4.

The sample's time point label is to be understood as: patch test 1, 2 weeks after DPC sensitization. Explained via the paper, the treatment or condition label denotes: therapeutic diphenylcyclopropenone sensitization with weekly scalp DPC. Blood at each patch-test visit was drawn before the patch test was applied. Eligible patients were aged 18 to 70, diagnosed with alopecia, deemed suitable for DPC therapy, and excluded if pregnant. Total RNA was extracted from unfractionated whole blood collected in Tempus Blood RNA tubes. According to the germline V gene (reference sequence), CDR1 reads GTSNPN and CDR2 reads SVGIG. The germline V and J ends show losses of 0 bases and 0 bases respectively, and no gene match explains 6 bases of the junction. There are 16 amino acids in the CDR3, from cysteine to phenylalanine inclusive. The DNA shown is the 48-base CDR3, in frame from base 1. Library preparation employed RACE. The instrument was a NextSeq 500. Library preparation attached unique molecular identifiers to individual cDNA molecules for quantitative, reproducible TCR counting. Both TCR alpha and TCR beta chains were sequenced from each blood RNA sample. On the authors' methods: A median of about 89,000 TCRs per sample was observed, with a range of about 23,224 to 700,000. The Decombinator software suite was used to annotate V, J and CDR3 in the TCR reads. For PS versus PT1 abundance plots, all samples were subsampled to the same number of TCRs (28,000). Expanded TCRs were defined as absent before sensitization and observed at least eight times at the 2-week time point. The public sequencing data were trimmed at Q25 with fastp and processed into clonotypes with MiXCR by TCRdb, which kept only in-frame beta chains. Here each entry gathers all rows of one CDR3 protein and keeps the most common genes and DNA. TCRdb, not the authors, supplied the V and J calls. Across this sample there are fewer than 130,000 distinct CDR3 sequences, with about 11% seen only once. In total, the top ten clones hold under 4.5% of the sample.

The material was whole blood, obtained in connection with sensitization to the hapten diphenylcyclopropenone (DPC). The rearrangement combines TRBV30 with TRBJ1-1; 8 middle bases align to TRBD1. The sequence was obtained from a middle-aged woman with alopecia areata. Some clones in this sample may be carry-over from other donors' samples. The CDR3 reads as follows: CAWSVASTGVNTEAFF. The DNA reads TGTGCCTGGAGTGTAGCCTCGACAGGGGTGAACACTGAAGCTTTCTTT.